What follows are 25 T cell receptor beta chains derived from one specimen sequenced in a study of T cell repertoires in cytomegalovirus infection. Their cognate antigens are unknown. TCRdb re-called the reads through MiXCR, storing one row per CDR3 protein. The repertoire includes about 100,000 distinct CDR3 sequences, around 45% of them detected once, and around 70% sits in the top ten. Sequencing used CD8+ T cells from cultured PBMCs, obtained from culture after CMV antigen stimulation. Receptors were obtained from a human donor in good health (CMV status not recorded). Some clones in this sample may be carry-over from other donors' samples.

The chain uses TRBV7-3 and TRBJ2-3; 11 bases map to TRBD2. Germline CDR1 is SGHTA and CDR2 is FQGTGA. The length of the CDR3 is 16 residues. Trimming took 5 bases from V and 7 from J; bases not matched to a gene: 11. CDR3 sequence reads: CASSTTSGGDFYTQYF. In DNA, the CDR3 is TGTGCCAGCAGCACAACTAGCGGGGGCGATTTCTATACGCAGTATTTT.

This chain uses TRBV20-1 with TRBJ1-1; D unclear. The CDR3 totals 13 residues. Deletions cut 6 bases from V and 1 base from J, with 12 bases between. CDR1 DFQATT and CDR2 SNEGSKA come from the germline V gene (reference sequence). The CDR3 here is CSARPRGNTEAFF. As DNA, the CDR3 is TGCAGTGCAAGGCCCAGAGGGAACACTGAAGCTTTCTTT.

This clonotype was picked up a small number of times. This chain connects TRBV27 to TRBJ2-7; no clear D. CDR3 length: 12 amino acids. V dropped 8 bases and J dropped 5 bases, with 13 bases sitting between them. CDR1 is MNHEY and CDR2 is SMNVEV in the germline V gene (reference sequence). The CDR3 coding sequence is TGTGCCAGCTCCCATCCGGGCAACGAGCAGTACTTC. It yields the protein CASSHPGNEQYF.

This clonotype has a handful of counts. V is TRBV12-3 or TRBV12-4 and J is TRBJ1-3; no firm D call. The CDR3 loop spans 12 amino acids. V lost 9 bases and J 0 bases, leaving 6 bases between the germline ends. This chain's CDR3 is CASISSGNTIYF. CDR3 coding DNA: TGTGCCAGTATAAGCTCTGGAAACACCATATATTTT.

The chain employs TRBV27 and TRBJ2-7, with D maybe TRBD1 (5 bases). The germline CDR1 and CDR2 sequences are MNHEY and SMNVEV (reference sequence). Trimming took off 0 bases at V and 4 bases at J, with 10 bases between the two ends. This CDR3 has 14 residues. CDR3 sequence: CASSLSIQGYEQYF. The CDR3 DNA follows: TGTGCCAGCAGTTTATCGATTCAGGGATACGAGCAGTACTTC.

The rearrangement uses TRBV7-6 and TRBJ1-2; unclear D gene. V lost 8 bases, J lost 8 bases, and 15 bases lay in between. The germline gives CDR1 SGHVS, CDR2 FNYEAQ. The CDR3 covers 12 residues. Here the CDR3 DNA reads TGTGCCAGCGCCCTGTGGCCGCAGGGCTACACCTTC. Translation gives CASALWPQGYTF.

At least ten counts were recorded for this clonotype. This chain uses TRBV7-8 with TRBJ2-1, with 9 bases fitting TRBD2. V lost 7 bases, J lost 8 bases, and 6 bases stayed unmatched. This CDR3 spans 13 amino acids. CDR1 SGHVS and CDR2 FQNEAQ come from the germline V gene. Here the CDR3 reads CASTLAGEDEQFF. The CDR3 DNA reads TGTGCCAGCACATTAGCGGGAGAGGATGAGCAGTTCTTC.

This chain joins TRBV7-8 and TRBJ1-1; D possibly corresponds to TRBD1 (6 bases). The CDR3 sequence is 17 residues long. Per the germline V gene, CDR1 is SGHVS and CDR2 is FQNEAQ. The V gene lost 6 bases and the J gene lost 5 bases, with 25 bases spanning the gap. CDR3 bases: TGTGCCAGCAGTCATCCCGGGGCAGGGGATGCGGGGACTGAAGCTTTCTTT. It codes for CASSHPGAGDAGTEAFF.

In this sample, this clonotype turned up a few times. The rearrangement uses TRBV5-6 and TRBJ1-2; no reliable D call. V was clipped by 0 bases and J by 3 bases, with 12 bases between them. The length of the CDR3 is 15 residues. Germline V gives CDR1 SGHDT, CDR2 YYEEEE. The chain's CDR3 is CASSLAITFDYGYTF. The CDR3, as DNA: TGTGCCAGCAGCTTGGCGATAACTTTCGACTATGGCTACACCTTC.

Only a few counts were recorded for this clonotype. The chain recombines TRBV12-3 or TRBV12-4 with TRBJ2-5, with D hard to call. Trimming shortened V by 6 bases and J by 2 bases, and 4 bases separated the two germline ends. The CDR3 loop spans 11 amino acids. The DNA of the CDR3 is TGTGCCAGCAGCCGACAAGAGACCCAGTACTTC. It is translated as CASSRQETQYF.

This rearrangement joins TRBV5-4 to TRBJ2-3, with 8 positions matching TRBD2. The V and J ends lost 9 bases and 1 base, in that order; junction bases with no gene match: 16. This CDR3 is 17 amino acids long. The germline CDR1 and CDR2 sequences are SGHNT and YYREEE (reference sequence). CDR3 sequence: CATRAVVAGTRTDTQYF. CDR3 DNA sequence: TGTGCCACCCGGGCCGTGGTAGCGGGGACCCGCACAGATACGCAGTATTTT.

V usage is TRBV2 and J usage is TRBJ2-3; either TRBD1 or TRBD2 may fit D (6 bases each). Per germline, CDR1 SNHLY and CDR2 FYNNEI. The CDR3 has 16 residues. The V and J ends lost 6 bases and 2 bases respectively, with 18 bases between them. In DNA, the CDR3 is TGTGCCAGCAGGCCAGAAGGGGGGTTTTTCACAGATACGCAGTATTTT. Translated, it gives CASRPEGGFFTDTQYF.

This clonotype was picked up a small number of times. This chain uses TRBV5-6 with TRBJ2-7, with a weak D call TRBD1 (6 bases). The CDR3 length is 14 residues. Germline V lookup: CDR1 SGHDT, CDR2 YYEEEE. V dropped 0 bases and J dropped 4 bases, with 11 bases sitting between them. CDR3 DNA: TGTGCCAGCAGCTTGGGAGGGGACACGTACGAGCAGTACTTC. Translated: CASSLGGDTYEQYF.

This clonotype was seen a single time. This chain links TRBV28 with TRBJ2-2, with 8 positions matching TRBD1. The trim removed 4 bases at V and 4 bases at J, leaving 8 bases unmatched. The CDR3 consists of 16 residues. Germline-derived CDR1 and CDR2 are MDHEN and SYDVKM. In DNA, the CDR3 is TGTGCCAGCAGTTCGGGACAGGTAACAGTCACCGGGGAGCTGTTTTTT. Protein product: CASSSGQVTVTGELFF.

This chain links TRBV5-6 with TRBJ2-7; weak D call: TRBD1 (5 bases). The germline V gene has CDR1 SGHDT and CDR2 YYEEEE. This CDR3 region has 16 residues. Trimming stripped 2 bases from V and 2 bases from J, with 17 bases between. In nucleotides, the CDR3 is TGTGCCAGCAGCTTAACAGGTGGCAGGTCAACCTACGAGCAGTACTTC. Amino acid sequence: CASSLTGGRSTYEQYF. Full variable domain (outside the CDR3, taken from reference TRBV5-6 and TRBJ2-7): DAGVTQSPTHLIKTRGQQVTLRCSPKSGHDTVSWYQQALGQGPQFIFQYYEEEERQRGNFPDRFSGHQFPNYSSELNVNALLLGDSALYLCASSLTGGRSTYEQYFGPGTRLTVT.

The chain links TRBV7-6 to TRBJ1-1; TRBD1 matches at 8 bases. This CDR3 comprises 11 residues. CDR1 is SGHVS, CDR2 FNYEAQ, per germline. Unmatched junction bases numbered 4, after V lost 5 bases and J lost 11 bases. Here the CDR3 DNA reads TGTGCCAGCAGCCCGACAGGGGAGGCTTTCTTT. It encodes CASSPTGEAFF.

V gene TRBV27 combines with J gene TRBJ1-6; 8 nucleotides match TRBD1. With V trimmed by 7 bases and J by 7 bases, 12 bases remained unmatched. This CDR3 is 16 amino acids long. Germline assignment: CDR1 MNHEY and CDR2 SMNVEV (reference sequence). As DNA, the CDR3 is TGTGCCAGCAAACCGACCCCGGACAGGGTAAATTCACCCCTCCACTTT. Its translation: CASKPTPDRVNSPLHF.

The rearrangement uses TRBV5-5 and TRBJ1-5, with a weak D call TRBD1 (6 bases). Trimming removed 0 bases from V and 2 bases from J, with 15 bases in between. Per germline, CDR1 SGHKS and CDR2 YYEKEE (reference sequence). This CDR3 contains 17 residues. The CDR3 spells CASSLDPGAGGNQPQHF. CDR3 bases: TGTGCCAGCAGCTTGGATCCGGGGGCTGGGGGCAATCAGCCCCAGCATTTT.

The chain links TRBV12-3 or TRBV12-4 to TRBJ1-1; 11 bases fit TRBD1. The CDR3 consists of 13 residues. V dropped 4 bases and J dropped 10; count of bases not matched to a gene: 5. The CDR3 protein is CASSSDRGQGAFF. CDR3 bases: TGTGCCAGCAGTTCGGACAGGGGGCAGGGAGCTTTCTTT.

This clonotype was recorded a few times. The chain couples TRBV19 to TRBJ2-1, with D possibly being TRBD1 or TRBD2 (6 bases each). CDR3 length: 14 residues. Trimming removed 7 bases from V and 7 bases from J, with 17 bases in between. The germline gives CDR1 LNHDA, CDR2 SQIVND (reference sequence). This CDR3 reads CASNIGGLINEQFF. CDR3 nucleotide sequence: TGTGCCAGTAACATTGGGGGGCTGATTAATGAGCAGTTCTTC. Complete variable domain (other parts from reference TRBV19 and TRBJ2-1): DGGITQSPKYLFRKEGQNVTLSCEQNLNHDAMYWYRQDPGQGLRLIYYSQIVNDFQKGDIAEGYSVSREKKESFPLTVTSAQKNPTAFYLCASNIGGLINEQFFGPGTRLTVL.

This clonotype was seen at least ten times. The rearrangement uses TRBV28 and TRBJ2-5; the D gene is possibly TRBD2 (6 bases). Trimming took off 6 bases at V and 9 bases at J, with 17 bases between the two ends. Per the germline V gene, CDR1 is MDHEN and CDR2 is SYDVKM. This CDR3 has 13 amino acids. CDR3 bases: TGTGCCAGCAGCAACGGGGGTATACTGGCCCAGTACTTC. Translating it yields CASSNGGILAQYF.

This clonotype was counted a single time. The chain is built from TRBV12-3 or TRBV12-4 and TRBJ1-1; perhaps TRBD1 as D (5 bases). V lost 3 bases to trimming and J lost 7 bases, with 15 bases between them. The CDR3 covers 14 residues. The CDR3 sequence: CASSLGGGHSEAFF. CDR3 nucleotides: TGTGCCAGCAGTTTGGGGGGAGGGCATAGTGAAGCTTTCTTT.

The chain uses TRBV9 and TRBJ1-3, with D hard to call. With 3 bases removed from V and 1 base from J, the gap between germline ends came to 8 bases. The CDR3 is made up of 14 amino acids. Germline V gene data show CDR1 as SGDLS and CDR2 as YYNGEE. The CDR3 here is CASSAGTSGNTIYF. CDR3 coding DNA: TGTGCCAGCAGCGCCGGTACGTCTGGAAACACCATATATTTT.

The chain has TRBV19 and TRBJ1-2, with D perhaps matching TRBD1 (5 bases). Germline values: CDR1 LNHDA, CDR2 SQIVND (reference sequence). The CDR3 runs 16 residues. Trimming removed 0 bases from V and 4 bases from J, with 15 bases in between. The CDR3 nucleotides are TGTGCCAGTAGTATAGAACCACAAGGGGCGTCCTATGGCTACACCTTC. This translates into CASSIEPQGASYGYTF. Together with reference TRBV19 and TRBJ1-2, the CDR3 gives the full variable domain: DGGITQSPKYLFRKEGQNVTLSCEQNLNHDAMYWYRQDPGQGLRLIYYSQIVNDFQKGDIAEGYSVSREKKESFPLTVTSAQKNPTAFYLCASSIEPQGASYGYTFGSGTRLTVV.

This clonotype has a handful of counts. The genes are TRBV7-8 and TRBJ1-5, with D hard to call. From germline, CDR1 is SGHVS and CDR2 FQNEAQ. V gave up 4 bases and J gave up 6 bases, with 7 bases separating them. The CDR3 runs to 12 residues. The DNA of the CDR3 is TGTGCCAGCAGCTATCTTTCTCAGCCCCAGCATTTT. This encodes CASSYLSQPQHF.